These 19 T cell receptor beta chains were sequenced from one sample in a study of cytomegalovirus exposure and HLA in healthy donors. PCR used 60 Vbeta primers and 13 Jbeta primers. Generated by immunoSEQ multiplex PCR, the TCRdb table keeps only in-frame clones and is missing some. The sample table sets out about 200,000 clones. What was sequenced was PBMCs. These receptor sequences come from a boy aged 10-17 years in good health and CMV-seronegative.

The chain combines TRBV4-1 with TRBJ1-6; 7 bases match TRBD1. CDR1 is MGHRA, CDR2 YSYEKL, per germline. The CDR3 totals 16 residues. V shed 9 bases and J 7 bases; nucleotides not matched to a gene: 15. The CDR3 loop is CASRATGREVNSPLHF. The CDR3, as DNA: TGCGCCAGTAGGGCGACAGGGCGCGAAGTGAATTCACCCCTCCACTTT.

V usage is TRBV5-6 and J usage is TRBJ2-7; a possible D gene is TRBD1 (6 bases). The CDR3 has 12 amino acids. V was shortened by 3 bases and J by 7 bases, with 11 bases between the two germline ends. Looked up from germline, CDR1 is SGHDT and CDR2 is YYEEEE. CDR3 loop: CASSSQGEEQYF. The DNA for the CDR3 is TGTGCCAGCAGCTCACAGGGAGAGGAGCAGTACTTC.

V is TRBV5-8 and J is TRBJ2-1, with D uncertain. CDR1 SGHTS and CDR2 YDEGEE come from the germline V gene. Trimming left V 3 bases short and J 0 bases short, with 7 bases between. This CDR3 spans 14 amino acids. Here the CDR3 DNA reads TGTGCCAGCAGCTCTCGGGTCTCCTACAATGAGCAGTTCTTC. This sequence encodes CASSSRVSYNEQFF.

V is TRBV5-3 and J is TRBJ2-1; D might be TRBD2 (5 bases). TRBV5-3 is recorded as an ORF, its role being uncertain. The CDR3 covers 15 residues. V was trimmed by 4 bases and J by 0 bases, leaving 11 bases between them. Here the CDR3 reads CARSLRLSSYNEQFF. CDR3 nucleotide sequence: TGTGCCAGAAGCCTAAGACTAAGCTCCTACAATGAGCAGTTCTTC.

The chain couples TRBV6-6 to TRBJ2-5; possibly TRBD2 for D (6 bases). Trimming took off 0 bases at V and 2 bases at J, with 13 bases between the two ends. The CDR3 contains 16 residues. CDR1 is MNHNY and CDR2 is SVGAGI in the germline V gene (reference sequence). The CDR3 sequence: CASSYSVLANQETQYF. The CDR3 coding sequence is TGTGCCAGCAGTTACTCGGTTCTAGCGAATCAAGAGACCCAGTACTTC.

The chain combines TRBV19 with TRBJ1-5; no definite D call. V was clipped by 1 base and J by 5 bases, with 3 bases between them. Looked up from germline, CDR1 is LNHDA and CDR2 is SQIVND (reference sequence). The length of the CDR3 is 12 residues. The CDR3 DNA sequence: TGTGCCAGTAGTATAGCCTATCAGCCCCAGCATTTT. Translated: CASSIAYQPQHF.

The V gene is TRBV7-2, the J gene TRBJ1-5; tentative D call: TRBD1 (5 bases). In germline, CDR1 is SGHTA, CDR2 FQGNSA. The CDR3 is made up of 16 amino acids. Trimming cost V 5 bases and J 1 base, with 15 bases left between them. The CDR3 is CASSVVAQGSNQPQHF. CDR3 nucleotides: TGTGCCAGCAGCGTTGTAGCCCAGGGAAGCAATCAGCCCCAGCATTTT.

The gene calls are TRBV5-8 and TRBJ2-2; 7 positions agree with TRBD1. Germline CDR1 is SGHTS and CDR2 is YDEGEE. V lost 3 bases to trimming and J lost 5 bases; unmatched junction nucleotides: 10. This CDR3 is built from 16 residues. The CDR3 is CASSYWTGRYTGELFF. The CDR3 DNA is TGTGCCAGCAGCTACTGGACAGGACGTTATACCGGGGAGCTGTTTTTT.

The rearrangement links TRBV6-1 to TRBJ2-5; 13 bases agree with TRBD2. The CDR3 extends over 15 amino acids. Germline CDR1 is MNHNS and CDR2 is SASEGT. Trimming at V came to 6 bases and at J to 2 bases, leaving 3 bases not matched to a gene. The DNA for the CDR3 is TGTGCCAGCAGGGGACTAGCGGGGACACAAGAGACCCAGTACTTC. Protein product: CASRGLAGTQETQYF.

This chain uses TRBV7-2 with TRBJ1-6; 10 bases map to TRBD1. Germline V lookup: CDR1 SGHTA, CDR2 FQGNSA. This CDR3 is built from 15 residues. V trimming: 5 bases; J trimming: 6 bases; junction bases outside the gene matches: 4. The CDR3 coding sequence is TGTGCCAGCAGCCTAGGGACAGGGGCTAATTCACCCCTCCACTTT. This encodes CASSLGTGANSPLHF.

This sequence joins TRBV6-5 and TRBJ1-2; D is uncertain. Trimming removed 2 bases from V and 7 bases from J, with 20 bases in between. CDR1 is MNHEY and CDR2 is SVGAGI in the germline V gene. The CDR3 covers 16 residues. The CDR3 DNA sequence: TGTGCCAGCAGTTACCTCGGGAGGGCTACCTCGGGTGGCTACACCTTC. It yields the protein CASSYLGRATSGGYTF.

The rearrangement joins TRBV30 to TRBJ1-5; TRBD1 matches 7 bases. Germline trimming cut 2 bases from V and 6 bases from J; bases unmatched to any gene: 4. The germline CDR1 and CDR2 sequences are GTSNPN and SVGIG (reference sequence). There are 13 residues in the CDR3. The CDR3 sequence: CAWSTGAAQPQHF. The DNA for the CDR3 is TGTGCCTGGAGTACAGGGGCGGCTCAGCCCCAGCATTTT.

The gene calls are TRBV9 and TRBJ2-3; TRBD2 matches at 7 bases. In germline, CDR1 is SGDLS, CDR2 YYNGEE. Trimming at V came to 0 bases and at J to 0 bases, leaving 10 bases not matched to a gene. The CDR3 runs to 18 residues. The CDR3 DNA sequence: TGTGCCAGCAGCGTAGCGGGTTGGGGGGGAACTAGCACAGATACGCAGTATTTT. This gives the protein CASSVAGWGGTSTDTQYF.

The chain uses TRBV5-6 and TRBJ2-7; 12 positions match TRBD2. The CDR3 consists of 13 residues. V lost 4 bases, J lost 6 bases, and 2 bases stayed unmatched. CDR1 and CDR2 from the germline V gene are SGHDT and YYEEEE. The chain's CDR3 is CASSALAGGEQYF. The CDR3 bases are TGTGCCAGCAGCGCACTAGCGGGGGGCGAGCAGTACTTC.

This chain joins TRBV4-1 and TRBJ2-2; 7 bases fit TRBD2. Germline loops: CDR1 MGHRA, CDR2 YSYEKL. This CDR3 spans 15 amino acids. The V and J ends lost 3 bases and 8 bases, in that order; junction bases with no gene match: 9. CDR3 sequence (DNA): TGCGCCAGCAGCCAGGCCGGGGGGAGTACGGGGGAGCTGTTTTTT. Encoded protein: CASSQAGGSTGELFF.

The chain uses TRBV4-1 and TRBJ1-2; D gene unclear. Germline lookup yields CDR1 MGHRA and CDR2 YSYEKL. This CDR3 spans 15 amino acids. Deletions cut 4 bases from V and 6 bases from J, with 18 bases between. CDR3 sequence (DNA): TGCGCCAGCAGCCTATTCTTCGGGATAGGTGATGGCTACACCTTC. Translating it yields CASSLFFGIGDGYTF.

The CDR3 nucleotides read TGCGCCAGCAGCCAAAGAGCAGACCAGCGGGGCACAGATACGCAGTATTTT. This translates into CASSQRADQRGTDTQYF. This chain uses TRBV4-1 with TRBJ2-3, with D maybe TRBD2 (6 bases). The V gene lost 2 bases and the J gene lost 1 base, with 16 bases spanning the gap. The CDR3 sequence is 17 residues long. CDR1 and CDR2 from the germline V gene are MGHRA and YSYEKL.

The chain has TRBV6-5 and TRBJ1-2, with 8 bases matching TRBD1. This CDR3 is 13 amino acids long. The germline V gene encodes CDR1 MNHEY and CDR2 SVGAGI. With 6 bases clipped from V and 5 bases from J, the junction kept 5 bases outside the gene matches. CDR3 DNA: TGTGCCAGCAGAACAGGACAGGGTTATGGCTACACCTTC. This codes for CASRTGQGYGYTF.

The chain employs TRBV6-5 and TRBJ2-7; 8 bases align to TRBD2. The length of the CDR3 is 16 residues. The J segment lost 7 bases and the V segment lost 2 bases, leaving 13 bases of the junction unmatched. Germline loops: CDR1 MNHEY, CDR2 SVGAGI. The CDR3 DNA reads TGTGCCAGCAGTTACCAAGCGGGGGCAACTACTTGGGAGCAGTACTTC. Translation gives CASSYQAGATTWEQYF.